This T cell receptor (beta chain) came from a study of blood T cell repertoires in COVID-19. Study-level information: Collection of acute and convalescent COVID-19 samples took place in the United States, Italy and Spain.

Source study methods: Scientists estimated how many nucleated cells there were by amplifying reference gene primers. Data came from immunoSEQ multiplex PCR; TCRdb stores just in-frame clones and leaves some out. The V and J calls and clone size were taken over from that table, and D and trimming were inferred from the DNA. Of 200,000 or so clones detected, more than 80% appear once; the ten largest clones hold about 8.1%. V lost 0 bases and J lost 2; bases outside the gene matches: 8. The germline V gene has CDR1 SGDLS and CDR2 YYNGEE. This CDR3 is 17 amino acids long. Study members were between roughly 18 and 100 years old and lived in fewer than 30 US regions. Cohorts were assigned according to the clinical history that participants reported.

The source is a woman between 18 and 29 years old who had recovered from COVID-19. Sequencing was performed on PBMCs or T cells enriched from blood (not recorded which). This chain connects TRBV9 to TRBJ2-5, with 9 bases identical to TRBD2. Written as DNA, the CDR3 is TGTGCCAGCAGCGTAGCTACAGGGCTAGCGGGGCAAGAGACCCAGTACTTC. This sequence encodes CASSVATGLAGQETQYF.